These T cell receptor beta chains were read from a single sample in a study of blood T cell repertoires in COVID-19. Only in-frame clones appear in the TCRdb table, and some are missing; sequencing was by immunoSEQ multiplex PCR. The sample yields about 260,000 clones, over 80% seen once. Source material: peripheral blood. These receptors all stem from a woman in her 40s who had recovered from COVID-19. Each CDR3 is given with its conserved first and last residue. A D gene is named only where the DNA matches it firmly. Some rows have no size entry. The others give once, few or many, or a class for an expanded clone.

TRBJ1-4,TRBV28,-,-,TGTGCCAGCAGCAAGGGGATCTGGAATGAAAAACTGTTTTTT,CASSKGIWNEKLFF
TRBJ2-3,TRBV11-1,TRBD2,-,TGTGCCAGCAGCTGGACTAGCGGGGGGCCGGGAGATACGCAGTATTTT,CASSWTSGGPGDTQYF
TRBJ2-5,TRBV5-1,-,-,TGCGCCAGCAGCTTTTCACTCCAAGAGACCCAGTACTTC,CASSFSLQETQYF
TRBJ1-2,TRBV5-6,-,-,TGTGCCAGCTCTGCGGGGGGGAACTATGGCTACACCTTC,CASSAGGNYGYTF
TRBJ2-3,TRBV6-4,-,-,TGTGCCAGCAGTCACAGGGGAGGAGATACGCAGTATTTT,CASSHRGGDTQYF
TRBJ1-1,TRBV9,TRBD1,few,TGTGCCAGCAGCGGTCGGACAGGGATCTTCGGGAGAACTGAAGCTTTCTTT,CASSGRTGIFGRTEAFF
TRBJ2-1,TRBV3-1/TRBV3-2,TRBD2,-,TGTGCCAGCAGCTACACTAGCGGGGGGGTGACCTACAATGAGCAGTTCTTC,CASSYTSGGVTYNEQFF
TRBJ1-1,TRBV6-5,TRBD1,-,TGTGCCAGCAGGGCCGGGACAGCGAACACTGAAGCTTTCTTT,CASRAGTANTEAFF
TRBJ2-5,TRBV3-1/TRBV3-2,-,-,TGTGCCAGCAGCCTAAGTGGGGCCAGGGCCCCCGAGACCCAGTACTTC,CASSLSGARAPETQYF
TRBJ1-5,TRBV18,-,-,TGTGCCAGCTCATCGGGAGGGCGGATGGGCAATCAGCCCCAGCATTTT,CASSSGGRMGNQPQHF
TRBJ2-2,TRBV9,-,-,TGTGCCAGCAGCGAGAGGGCGGACACCGGGGAGCTGTTTTTT,CASSERADTGELFF
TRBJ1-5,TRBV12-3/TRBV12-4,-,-,TGTGCCAGCAGTCACAGGGATCGGCCCCAGCATTTT,CASSHRDRPQHF
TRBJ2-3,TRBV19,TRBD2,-,TGTGCCAGTAGTAGGACTAGCGGGGAAGATACGCAGTATTTT,CASSRTSGEDTQYF
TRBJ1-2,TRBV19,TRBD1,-,TGTGCCAGTAGTCTTTCCGGGACAGAGTACTATGGCTACACCTTC,CASSLSGTEYYGYTF
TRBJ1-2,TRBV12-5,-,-,TGTGCTAGTGGTTTGGTGCCGGGAGAGTTTGGCTACACCTTC,CASGLVPGEFGYTF
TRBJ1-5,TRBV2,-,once,TGTGCCAGCATCCCGGGGGGACCAGGTCAGCCCCAGCATTTT,CASIPGGPGQPQHF
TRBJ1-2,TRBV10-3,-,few,TGTGCCATCAGTGCAGGGGTCAACTATGGCTACACCTTC,CAISAGVNYGYTF
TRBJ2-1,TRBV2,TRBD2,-,TGTGCCAGCAGTGAAAGACTAGCGGGGGCCCCTAGAGGTGAGCAGTTCTTC,CASSERLAGAPRGEQFF
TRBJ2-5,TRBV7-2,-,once,TGTGCCAGCAGCTTAGCGGCCGGACAGAGGGAGACCCAGTACTTC,CASSLAAGQRETQYF
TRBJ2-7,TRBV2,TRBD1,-,TGTGCCAGCAGTGACGGACAGGCCTACGAGCAGTACTTC,CASSDGQAYEQYF
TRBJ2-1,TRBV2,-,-,TGTGCCAGCAGTTCGACAGGCAATGAGCAGTTCTTC,CASSSTGNEQFF
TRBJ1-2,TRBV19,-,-,TGTGCCAGTAGTAGAGGAGGGCCCCGCTATGGCTACACCTTC,CASSRGGPRYGYTF
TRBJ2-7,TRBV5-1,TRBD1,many,TGCGCCAGCAGCTCACCCTTAGGGACAGCAAACTACGAGCAGTACTTC,CASSSPLGTANYEQYF
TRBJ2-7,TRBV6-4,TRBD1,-,TGTGCCAGGGGGACAGTCCTTAACTCCTACGAGCAGTACTTC,CARGTVLNSYEQYF
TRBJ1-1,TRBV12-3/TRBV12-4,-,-,TGTGCCAGCACCTTCGAAACTAATGACGAAGCTTTCTTT,CASTFETNDEAFF
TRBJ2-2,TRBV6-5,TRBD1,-,TGTGCCAGCAGTTACTCTCAGGGGGCGGACACCGGGGAGCTGTTTTTT,CASSYSQGADTGELFF
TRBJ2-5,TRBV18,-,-,TGTGCCAGCTCACCCCCCGGGACACTTAAAGAGACCCAGTACTTC,CASSPPGTLKETQYF
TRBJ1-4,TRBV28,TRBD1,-,TGTGCCAGCAGTTCGGACAGGGGGTATGAAAAACTGTTTTTT,CASSSDRGYEKLFF
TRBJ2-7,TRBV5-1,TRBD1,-,TGCGCCAGCAGCACTAATACTAGGAGACAGGGTTCCTACGAGCAGTACTTC,CASSTNTRRQGSYEQYF
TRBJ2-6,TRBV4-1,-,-,TGCGCCAGCAGCCTAGTCCTCTCTGGGGCCAACGTCCTGACTTTC,CASSLVLSGANVLTF
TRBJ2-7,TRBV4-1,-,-,TGCGCCAGCAGCCCTACGCCGGTCGGCGAGCAGTACTTC,CASSPTPVGEQYF
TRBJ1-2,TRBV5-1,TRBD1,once,TGCGCCAGCAGCTTGGATCAGGGGGTGGGAGGCTACACCTTC,CASSLDQGVGGYTF
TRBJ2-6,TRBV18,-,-,TGTGCCAGCTCCGAAACGCGGTCTGGGGCCAACGTCCTGACTTTC,CASSETRSGANVLTF
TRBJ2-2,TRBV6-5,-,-,TGTGCCAGCAGTTACGCAGGGGTGAACACCGGGGAGCTGTTTTTT,CASSYAGVNTGELFF
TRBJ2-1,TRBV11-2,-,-,TGTGCCAGCAGCTTAGCGGGTACTTACAATGAGCAGTTCTTC,CASSLAGTYNEQFF
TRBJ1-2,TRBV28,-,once,TGTGCCAGCACCGTGGGGGGTAGCTATGGCTACACCTTC,CASTVGGSYGYTF
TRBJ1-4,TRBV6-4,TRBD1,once,TGTGCCAGCTCGCGAGACGGGACAGGGGCAACTAATGAAAAACTGTTTTTT,CASSRDGTGATNEKLFF
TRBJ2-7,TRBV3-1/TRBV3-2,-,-,TGTGCCAGCAGCCATGCCGGTCTCGAGCAGTACTTC,CASSHAGLEQYF